The sequence of this TCR beta chain was determined in a study of identical twins. Broader study findings: While abundant cord blood beta clonotypes carried fewer insertions, memory repertoires showed no such pattern. Out-of-frame alpha sequences common to twins exhibited an excess of low generation probability.

Template switching introduced a universal primer site, and the cDNA bore unique molecular identifiers. TCRdb independently ran MiXCR on the 5' RACE reads; one entry per CDR3 protein. The profile shows more than 350,000 distinct CDR3 sequences, roughly 9% of them singletons. This CDR3 has 14 amino acids. Germline V gives CDR1 LNHNV, CDR2 YYDKDF (reference sequence). V was clipped by 11 bases and J by 6 bases; unmatched bases: 12. This clonotype turned up a few times. Antigen: not known. Specimen: naive T cells sorted from blood. This clonotype was sampled from a woman in her 50s in good health. This chain links TRBV15 with TRBJ2-3, with TRBD2 identical over 9 bases. The CDR3 sequence is CALGNSGRGDTQYF. CDR3 in DNA: TGTGCCCTGGGGAATAGCGGGAGAGGGGATACGCAGTATTTT.